The sequence of this TCR beta chain was determined in a study of blood T cells in healthy people across ages. A second 7 to 11 cycle PCR used barcoded and J-beta primers. TCRdb itself ran the 5' RACE reads through MiXCR, one entry per CDR3 protein. The table shows some 1,500,000 distinct CDR3 sequences, with about 45% occurring only once. Overall study results and limits: Both naive CD4+ cell counts and diversity were greater in long-lived donors than in aged donors.

V was pared by 5 bases and J by 4 bases, with 17 bases of the junction left unmatched. CDR1 and CDR2 (germline): DFQATT, SNEGSKA (reference sequence). The CDR3 runs 17 residues. Regarding this clonotype: Its antigen remains unknown.

The receptor was isolated from a woman under 30 in good health. The sample was blood. The chain employs TRBV20-1 and TRBJ2-3; 8 positions match TRBD1. The CDR3 DNA reads as TGCAGTGCTGCCCAACTCCAGACAGGGGTTGGGGCAGATACGCAGTATTTT. Residues: CSAAQLQTGVGADTQYF.